This TCR beta chain was obtained from a study of response to subunit inactivated influenza vaccine. The study, taken as a whole, reports: Few new T cells, the authors suggested, are recruited by each seasonal influenza vaccination.

From germline, CDR1 is MNHEY and CDR2 SMNVEV (reference sequence). V lost 5 bases, J lost 6 bases, and 13 bases lay in between. This CDR3 has 13 amino acids. Points on this clonotype: Its antigen is unknown.

One entry per CDR3 protein results from TCRdb running MiXCR on the RT-PCR reads. The profile shows 800,000 to 1,000,000 distinct CDR3 sequences, approximately 21% of them singletons. The input for sequencing was PBMCs from blood, taken 5 days after vaccination. The V call is TRBV27, the J call TRBJ2-5, with D perhaps TRBD1 (6 bases). This clonotype originated in a man between 50 and 59 years old who received an inactivated influenza vaccine. The CDR3 coding sequence is TGTGCCAGCAGTCCCAGTTGGGGGCAGACCCAGTACTTC. Amino acid sequence: CASSPSWGQTQYF.